This T cell receptor (beta chain) was sequenced for a study of regulatory dendritic cells for organ transplantation. Sequencing was performed with immunoSEQ multiplex PCR; in TCRdb, only in-frame clones are kept and a portion is missing. Of roughly 12,000 clones in the sample, 60% to 80% were seen once. Findings and limits, study-wide: Among resting subsets, memory CD8+ cells contained the most alloreactive clonotypes.

Trimming cost V 4 bases and J 8 bases, with 12 bases left between them. Germline CDR1 and CDR2: PRHDT and FYEKMQ (reference sequence). This CDR3 contains 13 residues. Sorted T cells were CFSE-labeled and cultured 4 to 5 days with allogeneic regulatory or mature dendritic cells at 1:10. With regard to this clone: Its cognate antigen is unknown.

This chain joins TRBV13 and TRBJ1-5; D remains ambiguous. The source of this sequence is a human donor in good health. The sequenced sample consisted of naive CD8+ T cells from blood cultured with regulatory dendritic cells. The sample's subset: CD45RA+ naive T cells. The CDR3 DNA reads TGTGCCAGCAGCTCAAGACGGGGTGAGCCCCAGCATTTT. Translation: CASSSRRGEPQHF.